This is a list of T cell receptor beta chains from one sample in a study of T cell responses to AZD1222 COVID-19 vaccine. Some clones are missing from TCRdb's copy, which holds only in-frame ones; the method was immunoSEQ multiplex PCR. The sample has 150,000 to 200,000 clones, approximately 90% seen once. Material: peripheral blood, obtained 28 days after the second AZD1222 dose. Source of these receptors: an adult who received the AZD1222 COVID-19 vaccine. Both conserved end residues are part of each CDR3. Each record gives: clone size, V gene, J gene, D gene, CDR3 protein, CDR3 DNA. D genes are given only for firm matches. Rows give clone size only sometimes, using once, few, many, or a class for an expanded clone.

>NA|TRBV6-1|TRBJ2-2|TRBD1
CASSDLVGGRGTGELFF
TGTGCCAGCAGTGACTTAGTAGGGGGCCGAGGCACCGGGGAGCTGTTTTTT
>NA|TRBV6-6|TRBJ1-2|NA
CASSSDRYGYTF
TGTGCCAGCAGTTCAGACAGATATGGCTACACCTTC
>NA|TRBV2|TRBJ1-1|TRBD1
CASSEQGGGITEAFF
TGTGCCAGCAGTGAACAGGGGGGGGGAATCACTGAAGCTTTCTTT
>once|TRBV7-3|TRBJ2-3|NA
CASMWGQYF
TGTGCCAGCATGTGGGGGCAGTATTTT
>once|TRBV19|TRBJ1-1|TRBD1
CASTTRGTGGQTEAFF
TGTGCCAGTACTACGCGCGGGACAGGGGGCCAAACTGAAGCTTTCTTT
>NA|TRBV12-3/TRBV12-4|TRBJ2-1|NA
CASSLTRGDEQFF
TGTGCCAGCAGTTTGACCCGGGGCGATGAGCAGTTCTTC
>NA|TRBV29-1|TRBJ1-2|NA
CSVVRGLGNGYTF
TGCAGCGTTGTCCGGGGTCTAGGCAACGGCTACACCTTC
>NA|TRBV3-1/TRBV3-2|TRBJ1-2|NA
CASSQGDTSAAGYTF
TGTGCCAGCAGCCAAGGGGACACATCCGCTGCTGGCTACACCTTC
>NA|TRBV11-2|TRBJ1-4|TRBD1
CASSPGSTGQGWRKLFF
TGTGCCAGCAGCCCAGGATCTACGGGACAGGGGTGGCGAAAACTGTTTTTT
>NA|TRBV7-2|TRBJ1-5|NA
CASSSETRSGNQPQHF
TGTGCCAGCAGCTCGGAGACGCGTTCGGGCAATCAGCCCCAGCATTTT
>NA|TRBV19|TRBJ1-2|NA
CAYQGRSNYGYTF
TGTGCCTACCAGGGACGGTCTAACTATGGCTACACCTTC
>NA|TRBV13|TRBJ1-6|NA
CASSPTGSPLHF
TGTGCCAGCAGCCCAACGGGTTCACCCCTCCACTTT
>NA|TRBV7-3|TRBJ2-2|NA
CASSISGNTGELFF
TGTGCCAGCAGCATCTCCGGCAACACCGGGGAGCTGTTTTTT
>NA|TRBV7-9|TRBJ1-1|NA
CASSLVGGSATEAFF
TGTGCCAGCAGCTTAGTTGGGGGTTCGGCCACTGAAGCTTTCTTT
>NA|TRBV6-1|TRBJ2-1|NA
CASSDKGRQFF
TGTGCCAGCAGTGATAAGGGGAGGCAGTTCTTC
>NA|TRBV12-3/TRBV12-4|TRBJ1-1|NA
CASSSGQITEAFF
TGTGCCAGCAGTTCCGGGCAGATCACTGAAGCTTTCTTT